The 19 T cell receptor beta chains in this list originate from one sample, sequenced in a study of cytomegalovirus exposure and HLA in healthy donors. The PCR had 60 Vbeta and 13 Jbeta primers. The table came from immunoSEQ multiplex PCR; TCRdb's copy has only in-frame clones and leaves some out. Here the sample spans 110,000 or so clones, approximately 80% being singletons. Sequencing was done on a sample of PBMCs. The receptors were sampled from a female donor in good health and CMV-seronegative.

The chain carries TRBV2 and TRBJ2-7; tentatively, D is TRBD2 (5 bases). The CDR3 spans 13 residues. Per germline, CDR1 SNHLY and CDR2 FYNNEI. Deletions cut 1 base from V and 5 bases from J, with 9 bases between. CDR3 sequence reads: CASSEDPSHEQYF. CDR3 nucleotides: TGTGCCAGCAGTGAAGATCCTAGCCACGAGCAGTACTTC.

The count of this clone is one. J is TRBJ2-2 and V is TRBV7-9; TRBD2 agrees at 11 bases. This CDR3 region has 19 residues. Germline loops: CDR1 SEHNR, CDR2 FQNEAQ (reference sequence). Losses at the gene ends were 5 bases for V and 0 bases for J; bases not matched to a gene: 11. CDR3 DNA: TGTGCCAGCAGCGTCCCGGGACTAGCGGACTCCCCGAACACCGGGGAGCTGTTTTTT. Translated, it gives CASSVPGLADSPNTGELFF. Full variable domain (missing parts from reference TRBV7-9 and TRBJ2-2): DTGVSQNPRHKITKRGQNVTFRCDPISEHNRLYWYRQTLGQGPEFLTYFQNEAQLEKSRLLSDRFSAERPKGSFSTLEIQRTEQGDSAMYLCASSVPGLADSPNTGELFFGEGSRLTVL.

The chain links TRBV5-8 to TRBJ2-1, with D perhaps matching TRBD2 (7 bases). The CDR3 is 17 amino acids. The V end was cut by 4 bases, the J end by 0 bases, with 17 bases between. CDR1 and CDR2 (germline): SGHTS, YDEGEE. The CDR3 DNA reads as TGTGCCAGCAGCGCCGGCCGGGGGGCCAGCTCCTACAATGAGCAGTTCTTC. Its translation is CASSAGRGASSYNEQFF. Variable domain in full (rest from reference TRBV5-8 and TRBJ2-1): EAGVTQSPTHLIKTRGQQATLRCSPISGHTSVYWYQQALGLGLQFLLWYDEGEERNRGNFPPRFSGRQFPNYSSELNVNALELEDSALYLCASSAGRGASSYNEQFFGPGTRLTVL.

This chain uses TRBV5-1 with TRBJ2-7; maybe TRBD1 (6 bases). The CDR3 sequence is 15 residues long. The V end lost 4 bases, the J end lost 3 bases, and 17 bases lay between the germline ends. Germline CDR1 and CDR2: SGHRS and YFSETQ. The CDR3 reads CASSKRRDNDYEQYF. The DNA of the CDR3 is TGCGCCAGCAGCAAACGACGGGACAACGACTACGAGCAGTACTTC.

For this clone: The junction differs from germline at one of its ends, possibly a read error. The V gene is TRBV27, the J gene TRBJ1-2; D might be TRBD1 (5 bases). Germline V lookup: CDR1 MNHEY, CDR2 SMNVEV (reference sequence). The CDR3 totals 11 residues. CDR3 region: CTSTGGYGYTF. Written as DNA, the CDR3 is TGTACCAGCACGGGGGGCTATGGCTACACCTTC.

The chain employs TRBV27 and TRBJ2-5; D is undetermined. Germline V gene lookup returns CDR1 MNHEY and CDR2 SMNVEV (reference sequence). This CDR3 spans 16 amino acids. V dropped 5 bases and J dropped 5 bases, with 21 bases sitting between them. This CDR3 reads CASSPKGAPRGETQYF. The CDR3 DNA reads TGTGCCAGCAGTCCCAAAGGAGCTCCCCGTGGGGAGACCCAGTACTTC.

CDR3 bases: TGTGCCAGCAGCTTAGGAGGAGGAGGGGGCGGTTCCTACAATGAGCAGTTCTTC. Translation: CASSLGGGGGGSYNEQFF. The chain joins TRBV7-6 to TRBJ2-1, with TRBD1 as a possible D gene (7 bases). The CDR3 runs to 18 residues. Trimming stripped 1 base from V and 1 base from J, with 17 bases between. Germline values: CDR1 SGHVS, CDR2 FNYEAQ.

This clone was detected only a few times. This chain joins TRBV5-1 and TRBJ1-1, with D maybe TRBD1 (5 bases). CDR1 SGHRS and CDR2 YFSETQ come from the germline V gene. This CDR3 is 13 amino acids long. The V end lost 5 bases, the J end lost 2 bases, and 10 bases lay between the germline ends. The CDR3 region has the DNA TGCGCCAGCAGTGGACACTTTAACACTGAAGCTTTCTTT. This sequence encodes CASSGHFNTEAFF.

The J gene is TRBJ2-5, the V gene TRBV4-3; D gene uncertain. V shed 0 bases and J shed 5 bases, with 19 bases lying between them. The germline gives CDR1 LGHNA, CDR2 YSLEER. This CDR3 spans 17 amino acids. As DNA, the CDR3 is TGCGCCAGCAGCCAAGATCTTTTTCTACGCGGTCGCGAGACCCAGTACTTC. This translates into CASSQDLFLRGRETQYF.

As to this clone: One junction end does not reproduce the germline sequence, and a read error may be involved. The chain employs TRBV6-5 and TRBJ1-1, with D perhaps TRBD1 (5 bases). The CDR3 runs to 13 residues. Germline V gene lookup returns CDR1 MNHEY and CDR2 SVGAGI. This CDR3 is CASSSTEVGSFRF. DNA for the CDR3: TGTGCCAGCAGTTCGACAGAGGTTGGAAGTTTTCGCTTT.

The chain joins TRBV2 to TRBJ1-3; maybe TRBD1 (6 bases). CDR1 SNHLY and CDR2 FYNNEI come from the germline V gene. The V end lost 6 bases, the J end lost 2 bases, and 14 bases lay between the germline ends. The CDR3 sequence is 15 residues long. In DNA form, the CDR3 reads TGTGCCAGCAGCGCGGCGCAGGGGACTGGAAACACCATATATTTT. Translation gives CASSAAQGTGNTIYF.

This clone is a singleton in its sample. CDR3 region: CASSLWTSGYEQYF. The CDR3 region has the DNA TGTGCCAGCAGTTTATGGACTAGCGGCTACGAGCAGTACTTC. The gene calls are TRBV7-2 and TRBJ2-7; 10 nucleotides line up with TRBD2. The CDR3 totals 14 residues. Germline lookup yields CDR1 SGHTA and CDR2 FQGNSA. After removal of 6 bases from V and 3 bases from J, the junction contained 5 bases not matched to a gene.

This clone was seen once. The rearrangement uses TRBV9 and TRBJ2-1, with 10 bases fitting TRBD2. This CDR3 has 14 amino acids. V shed 3 bases, J shed 8 bases, and the junction held 5 bases outside the gene matches. Germline V gene data show CDR1 as SGDLS and CDR2 as YYNGEE. The CDR3 DNA reads TGTGCCAGCAGCGCTAGCGGGGGCTCCTATGAGCAGTTCTTC. Protein: CASSASGGSYEQFF.

The V call is TRBV5-4, the J call TRBJ1-2, with 7 bases aligning to TRBD1. With V trimmed by 2 bases and J by 7 bases, 8 bases remained unmatched. CDR1 and CDR2 from the germline V gene are SGHNT and YYREEE (reference sequence). The CDR3 consists of 14 residues. CDR3 protein: CASSLQDRAGGYTF. For the CDR3, the DNA is TGTGCCAGCAGCTTACAAGACAGGGCCGGTGGCTACACCTTC. Complete variable domain (other parts from reference TRBV5-4 and TRBJ1-2): ETGVTQSPTHLIKTRGQQVTLRCSSQSGHNTVSWYQQALGQGPQFIFQYYREEENGRGNFPPRFSGLQFPNYSSELNVNALELDDSALYLCASSLQDRAGGYTFGSGTRLTVV.

The chain links TRBV9 to TRBJ2-6; 8 positions agree with TRBD1. V was pared by 1 base and J by 0 bases, with 9 bases of the junction left unmatched. Germline V gene sequence: CDR1 SGDLS, CDR2 YYNGEE. CDR3 length equals 19 residues. CDR3 region: CASSVTAGGEGSGANVLTF. The CDR3 DNA follows: TGTGCCAGCAGCGTAACGGCAGGGGGCGAGGGCTCTGGGGCCAACGTCCTGACTTTC.

In this sample, this clone turned up a few times. V and J are TRBV5-6 and TRBJ2-2; TRBD1 matches at 7 bases. The junction had 14 bases not matched to a gene; V was cut back by 6 bases and J by 6 bases. The CDR3 has 16 residues. Germline lookup yields CDR1 SGHDT and CDR2 YYEEEE. CDR3 nucleotides: TGTGCCAGCACTTCTAGAGGGGGCGCGGTATCCGGGGAGCTGTTTTTT. This codes for CASTSRGGAVSGELFF.

A few counts support this clone. The chain couples TRBV6-4 to TRBJ2-6; the D is unclear. V was clipped by 6 bases and J by 0 bases, with 12 bases between them. Per germline, CDR1 MRHNA and CDR2 SNTAGT. This CDR3 comprises 16 residues. CDR3 bases: TGTGCCAGCAGCCCCGACTCAGACTCTGGGGCCAACGTCCTGACTTTC. It translates to CASSPDSDSGANVLTF.

This clone was seen a few times. The chain uses TRBV10-3 and TRBJ1-3, with 10 nucleotides matching TRBD1. The CDR3 loop spans 13 amino acids. Trimming cost V 10 bases and J 6 bases; bases outside gene matches: 6. The germline CDR1 and CDR2 sequences are ENHRY and SYGVKD. The CDR3 here is CATRDRGENTIYF. The CDR3 DNA follows: TGTGCCACCCGGGACAGGGGAGAAAACACCATATATTTT.

V gene TRBV18 combines with J gene TRBJ1-6; no reliable D call. V lost 3 bases and J 6 bases, leaving 6 bases between the germline ends. The CDR3 has 13 residues. Looked up from germline, CDR1 is KGHSH and CDR2 is LQKENI. The CDR3 sequence: CASSPKLNSPLHF. As DNA, the CDR3 is TGTGCCAGCTCACCCAAGCTTAATTCACCCCTCCACTTT.